These 3 T cell receptor beta chains came from one sample sequenced in a study of T cell responses to AZD1222 COVID-19 vaccine. Clones were sequenced by immunoSEQ multiplex PCR, and TCRdb holds only the in-frame ones, with some missing. The sample lists 150,000 or so clones; about 91% were seen once. Sequenced here: peripheral blood, sampled 28 days after the second AZD1222 dose. All receptors derive from an adult who received the AZD1222 COVID-19 vaccine.

The J gene is TRBJ2-1, the V gene TRBV5-1; perhaps TRBD2 as D (6 bases). Trimming left V 4 bases short and J 3 bases short, with 14 bases between. The germline CDR1 and CDR2 sequences are SGHRS and YFSETQ. The CDR3 sequence is 15 residues long. CDR3 DNA: TGCGCCAGCAGCCCCGGGGGACTGAGCTACAATGAGCAGTTCTTC. This codes for CASSPGGLSYNEQFF.

The chain employs TRBV21-1 and TRBJ2-7; TRBD2 reflects the table's D call only, with no check against the DNA. TRBV21-1 is designated a pseudogene. The CDR3 covers 10 residues. CDR3 DNA sequence: TGTGCCAGCAGCAAACGTGAGCAGTACTTC. Amino acid sequence: CASSKREQYF.

The chain carries TRBV5-4 and TRBJ2-1; D gene uncertain. Germline V gene data show CDR1 as SGHNT and CDR2 as YYREEE (reference sequence). V dropped 4 bases and J dropped 8 bases, with 10 bases sitting between them. CDR3 length: 12 amino acids. CDR3: CASSPWADEQFF. The CDR3 DNA follows: TGTGCCAGCAGCCCATGGGCGGATGAGCAGTTCTTC.